This T cell receptor (beta chain) emerged from a study of cytomegalovirus exposure and HLA in healthy donors. This clone appeared a single time. PCR primers comprised 60 Vbeta and 13 Jbeta primers. Repertoires were generated with immunoSEQ multiplex PCR, while TCRdb's copy carries only in-frame clones and drops some. The table records 130,000 or so clones, around 65% of them present only once. Per germline, CDR1 SGHRS and CDR2 YFSETQ. CDR3 length: 15 amino acids. The junction had 7 bases not matched to a gene; V was cut back by 1 base and J by 6 bases. Sequencing used PBMCs. This chain joins TRBV5-1 and TRBJ2-3; 8 bases align to TRBD2. The sequence derives from a man aged 18-30 years in good health and CMV-seronegative. CDR3 sequence: CASSLSGTSADTQYF. In nucleotides, the CDR3 is TGCGCCAGCAGCTTGTCAGGGACTAGTGCTGATACGCAGTATTTT.